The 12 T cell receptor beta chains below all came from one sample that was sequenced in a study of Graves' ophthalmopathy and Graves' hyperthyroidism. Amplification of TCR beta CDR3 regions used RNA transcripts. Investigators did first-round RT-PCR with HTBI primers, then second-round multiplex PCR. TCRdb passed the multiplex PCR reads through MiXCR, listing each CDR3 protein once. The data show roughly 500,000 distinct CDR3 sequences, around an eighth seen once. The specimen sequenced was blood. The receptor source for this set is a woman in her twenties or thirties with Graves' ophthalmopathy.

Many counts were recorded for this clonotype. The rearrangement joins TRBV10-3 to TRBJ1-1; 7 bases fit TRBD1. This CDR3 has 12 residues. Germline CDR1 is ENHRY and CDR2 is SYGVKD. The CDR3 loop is CVAGGFGTEAFF. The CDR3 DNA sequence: TGTGTCGCAGGGGGTTTTGGCACTGAAGCTTTCTTT.

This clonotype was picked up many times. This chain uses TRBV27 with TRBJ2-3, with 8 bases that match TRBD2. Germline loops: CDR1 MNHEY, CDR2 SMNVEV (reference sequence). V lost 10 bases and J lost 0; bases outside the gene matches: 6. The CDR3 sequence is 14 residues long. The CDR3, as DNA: TGTGCCACCTTAGCGGGACCTAGCACAGATACGCAGTATTTT. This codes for CATLAGPSTDTQYF.

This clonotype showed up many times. CDR3 sequence: CASSRRGDSPLHF. CDR3 coding DNA: TGTGCCAGCAGCCGGAGGGGGGATTCACCCCTCCACTTT. The chain employs TRBV12-3 or TRBV12-4 and TRBJ1-6, with D perhaps matching TRBD1 (6 bases). The CDR3 has 13 amino acids. The V end was cut by 6 bases, the J end by 8 bases, with 11 bases between.

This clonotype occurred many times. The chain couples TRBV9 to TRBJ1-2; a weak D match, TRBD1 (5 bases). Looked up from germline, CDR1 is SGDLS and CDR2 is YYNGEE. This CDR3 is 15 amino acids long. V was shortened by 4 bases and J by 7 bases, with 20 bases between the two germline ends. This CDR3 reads CASSPQRGGVGGYTF. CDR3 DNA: TGTGCCAGCAGCCCCCAGAGGGGAGGGGTAGGTGGCTACACCTTC.

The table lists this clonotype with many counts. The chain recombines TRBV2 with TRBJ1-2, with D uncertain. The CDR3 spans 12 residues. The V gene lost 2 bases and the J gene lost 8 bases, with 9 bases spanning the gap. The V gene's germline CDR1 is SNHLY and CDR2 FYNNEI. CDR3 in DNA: TGTGCCAGCAGTGAAATTCCCCGAGGCTACACCTTC. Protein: CASSEIPRGYTF.

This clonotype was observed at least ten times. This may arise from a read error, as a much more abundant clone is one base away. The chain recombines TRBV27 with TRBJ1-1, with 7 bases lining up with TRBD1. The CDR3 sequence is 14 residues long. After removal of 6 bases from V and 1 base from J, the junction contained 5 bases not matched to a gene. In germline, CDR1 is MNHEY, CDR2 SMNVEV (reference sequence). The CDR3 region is CASRWTGENTEAFF. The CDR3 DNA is TGTGCCAGCAGATGGACAGGAGAGAACACTGAAGCTTTCTTT.

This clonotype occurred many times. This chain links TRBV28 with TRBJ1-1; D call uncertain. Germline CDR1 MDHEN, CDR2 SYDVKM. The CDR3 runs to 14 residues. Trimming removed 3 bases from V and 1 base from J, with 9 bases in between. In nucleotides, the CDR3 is TGTGCCAGCAGTTTCGGACCGTCGAACACTGAAGCTTTCTTT. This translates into CASSFGPSNTEAFF.

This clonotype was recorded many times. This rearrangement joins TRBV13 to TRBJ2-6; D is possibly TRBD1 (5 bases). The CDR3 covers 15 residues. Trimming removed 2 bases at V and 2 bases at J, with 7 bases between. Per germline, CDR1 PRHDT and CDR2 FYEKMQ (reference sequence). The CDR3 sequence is CASSLRGPGANVLTF. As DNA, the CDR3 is TGTGCCAGCAGCTTAAGGGGCCCTGGGGCCAACGTCCTGACTTTC.

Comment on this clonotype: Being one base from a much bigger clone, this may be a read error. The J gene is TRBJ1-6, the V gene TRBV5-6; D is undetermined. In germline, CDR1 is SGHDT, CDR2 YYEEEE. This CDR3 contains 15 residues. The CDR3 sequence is CVSSFFNSYNSPLHF. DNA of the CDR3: TGTGTCAGCAGCTTTTTTAACTCCTATAATTCACCCCTCCACTTT.

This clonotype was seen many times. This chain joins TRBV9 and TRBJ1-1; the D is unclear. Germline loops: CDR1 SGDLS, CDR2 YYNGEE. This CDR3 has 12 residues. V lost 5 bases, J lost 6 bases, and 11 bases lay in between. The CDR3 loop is CASSPGRAEAFF. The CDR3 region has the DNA TGTGCCAGCAGTCCCGGGCGGGCTGAAGCTTTCTTT.

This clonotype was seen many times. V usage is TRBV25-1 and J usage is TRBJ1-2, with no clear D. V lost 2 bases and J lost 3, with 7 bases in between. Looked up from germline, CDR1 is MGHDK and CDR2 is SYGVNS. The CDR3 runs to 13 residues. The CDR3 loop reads CASSERSDYGYTF. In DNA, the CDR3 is TGTGCCAGCAGTGAAAGGTCGGACTATGGCTACACCTTC.

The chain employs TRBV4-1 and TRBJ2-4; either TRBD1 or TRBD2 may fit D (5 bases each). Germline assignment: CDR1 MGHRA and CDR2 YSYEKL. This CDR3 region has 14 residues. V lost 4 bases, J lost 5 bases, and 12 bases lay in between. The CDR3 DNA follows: TGCGCCAGCAGCCCCCCGGGGACCCAAAACATTCAGTACTTC. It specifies CASSPPGTQNIQYF.